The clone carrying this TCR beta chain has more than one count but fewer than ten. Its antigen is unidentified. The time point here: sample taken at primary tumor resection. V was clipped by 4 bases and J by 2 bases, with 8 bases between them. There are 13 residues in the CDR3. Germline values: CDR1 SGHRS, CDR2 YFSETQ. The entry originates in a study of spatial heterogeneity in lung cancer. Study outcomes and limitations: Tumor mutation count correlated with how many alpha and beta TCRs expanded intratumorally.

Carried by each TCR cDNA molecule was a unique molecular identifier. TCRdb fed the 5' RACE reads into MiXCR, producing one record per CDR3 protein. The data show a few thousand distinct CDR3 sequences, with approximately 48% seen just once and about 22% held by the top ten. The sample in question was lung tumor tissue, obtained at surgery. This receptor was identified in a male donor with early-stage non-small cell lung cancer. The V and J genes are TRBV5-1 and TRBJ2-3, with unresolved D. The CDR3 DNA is TGCGCCAGCAGCCCCGGAAACACAGATACGCAGTATTTT. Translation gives CASSPGNTDTQYF.